This TCR beta chain was found in a study of T cell responses to AZD1222 COVID-19 vaccine. Findings of the study overall: Clonal diversity may have been underestimated, and the donors were mostly white British, with more females than males. An increase in Spike-specific TCR breadth and depth was observed after two AZD1222 doses. Researchers report vaccine-associated CD4 TCRs spanning spike, with dominance at 160-218 and 743-854.

V dropped 5 bases and J dropped 6; count of bases not matched to a gene: 6. In germline, CDR1 is MNHEY, CDR2 SMNVEV (reference sequence). The CDR3 consists of 14 residues. The assay was immunoSEQ multiplex PCR, and TCRdb's table has in-frame clones only and misses some. The sample carries about 120,000 clones, 92% recorded once. Note on this clone: Its antigen remains unidentified.

This clonotype originated in an adult who received the AZD1222 COVID-19 vaccine. The genes are TRBV27 and TRBJ1-4; 7 bases map to TRBD1. The specimen comprised peripheral blood, sampled 28 days after the second AZD1222 dose. The CDR3 protein is CASSLRGEDEKLFF. The CDR3 nucleotides are TGTGCCAGCAGTCTCAGGGGGGAGGATGAAAAACTGTTTTTT.